This TCR beta chain was identified in a study of beta chain features in type 1 diabetes. Study at large: The study found patients and healthy donors alike in age, gender and cell yields.

Findings of the study overall: Type 1 diabetes patients showed a moderate but significant shortening of TCRB CDR3s in all four CD4+ subsets.

Sequenced material consisted of expressed TCRB transcripts (all of the isolated RNA was reverse transcribed). Repertoires were generated with immunoSEQ multiplex PCR, while TCRdb's copy carries only in-frame clones and drops some. Among roughly 350,000 clones, around 10% were seen once, and the ten largest hold about 0.64%. The CDR3 length is 16 residues. The germline V gene encodes CDR1 LNHDA and CDR2 SQIVND (reference sequence). Trimming left V 2 bases short and J 1 base short, with 14 bases between. Via the markers CD45RO/CCR7/CD25/CD127/CD95/CD27, stem cell-like memory, regulatory, central memory and naive CD4+ cells were sorted. Points on this clone: Its antigen is not identified.

Sequencing input: central memory CD4+ T cells from blood. This clonotype was obtained from a young man with type 1 diabetes. The V and J genes are TRBV19 and TRBJ2-5; possibly TRBD1 or TRBD2 for D (5 bases each). CDR3 nucleotide sequence: TGTGCCAGTAGTATAACCGGGGACGGACTCCAAGAGACCCAGTACTTC. Protein sequence: CASSITGDGLQETQYF.